The 10 T cell receptor beta chains below all came from one sample that was sequenced in a study of T cells in Graves' hyperthyroidism and ophthalmopathy. RNA transcripts gave rise to amplified TCR beta CDR3 regions. HTBI primers were employed in a first-round RT-PCR of the TCR CDR3. TCRdb passed the multiplex PCR reads through MiXCR, listing each CDR3 protein once. The sample lists around 500,000 distinct CDR3 sequences; over 13% were seen once. Source material: blood. These TCRs come from a woman younger than 30 with Graves' hyperthyroidism.

This clonotype was picked up many times. The chain is built from TRBV5-1 and TRBJ2-1; perhaps TRBD1 as D (5 bases). The CDR3 is 14 amino acids. V dropped 4 bases and J dropped 10 bases, with 18 bases sitting between them. Germline V gene lookup returns CDR1 SGHRS and CDR2 YFSETQ. CDR3 region: CASSPRVGLTEQFF. In nucleotides, the CDR3 is TGCGCCAGCAGCCCCCGAGTGGGGCTTACCGAGCAGTTCTTC.

The genes are TRBV6-2 or TRBV6-3 and TRBJ2-5; either TRBD1 or TRBD2 may fit D (6 bases each). The CDR3 loop spans 16 amino acids. Germline V gene sequence: CDR1 MNHEY, CDR2 SVGEGT. V lost 5 bases to trimming and J lost 1 base, with 17 bases between them. The DNA of the CDR3 is TGTGCCAGCAGTGGAGGGGTCTACAGGGCCCAAGAGACCCAGTACTTC. Protein sequence: CASSGGVYRAQETQYF.

In this sample, this clonotype turned up a few times. The chain carries TRBV18 and TRBJ1-4; TRBD1 is a possible D gene (5 bases). V gave up 3 bases and J gave up 5 bases, with 10 bases separating them. Germline V gene data show CDR1 as KGHSH and CDR2 as LQKENI. The CDR3 totals 14 residues. The CDR3 protein is CASSPEGLNEKLFF. Written as DNA, the CDR3 is TGTGCCAGCTCACCGGAGGGACTAAATGAAAAACTGTTTTTT.

This chain links TRBV20-1 with TRBJ2-5; a weak D match, TRBD2 (7 bases). The CDR3 runs 14 residues. The V end was cut by 1 base, the J end by 4 bases, with 13 bases between. Germline CDR1 reads DFQATT; CDR2 reads SNEGSKA (reference sequence). CDR3 loop: CSARVGGGRETQYF. The CDR3 nucleotides read TGCAGTGCTAGAGTGGGGGGGGGGCGAGAGACCCAGTACTTC.

This clonotype has at least ten counts. The rearrangement joins TRBV6-1 to TRBJ1-1; TRBD1 matches 9 bases. V shed 8 bases and J 3 bases; nucleotides not matched to a gene: 4. The CDR3 contains 13 residues. Germline values: CDR1 MNHNS, CDR2 SASEGT. The CDR3 nucleotides read TGTGCCAGCCACAGGGGGCGCGACACTGAAGCTTTCTTT. It specifies CASHRGRDTEAFF.

The sample holds many counts of this clonotype. V usage is TRBV6-1 and J usage is TRBJ1-4, with D perhaps TRBD1 (5 bases). Looked up from germline, CDR1 is MNHNS and CDR2 is SASEGT. Trimming cost V 2 bases and J 3 bases, with 10 bases left between them. There are 15 residues in the CDR3. CDR3 sequence (DNA): TGTGCCAGCAGTGAACGGGGCAGGGCTAATGAAAAACTGTTTTTT. It is translated as CASSERGRANEKLFF.

This clonotype appeared a few times. This chain links TRBV6-2 or TRBV6-3 with TRBJ2-2; 7 nucleotides match TRBD2. In germline, CDR1 is MNHEY, CDR2 SVGEGT. The J segment lost 9 bases and the V segment lost 0 bases, leaving 4 bases of the junction unmatched. This CDR3 is built from 14 residues. The CDR3 DNA is TGTGCCAGCAGTTACTCGAGACTAGCAAGGGAGCTGTTTTTT. Amino acids: CASSYSRLARELFF.

The chain combines TRBV20-1 with TRBJ2-1; D perhaps matches TRBD2 (6 bases). The CDR3 has 13 amino acids. Trimming removed 5 bases at V and 5 bases at J, with 13 bases between. Germline lookup yields CDR1 DFQATT and CDR2 SNEGSKA (reference sequence). The CDR3 nucleotides are TGCAGTGCTGAGGGTCTAGCGAACAATGAGCAGTTCTTC. Protein sequence: CSAEGLANNEQFF.

As regards this clonotype: It may be a read error: a sequence one base away is much more abundant. V usage is TRBV3-1 and J usage is TRBJ1-6; no reliable D call. This CDR3 has 13 amino acids. V was cut by 0 bases and J by 11 bases, with 8 bases left in between. Germline CDR1 reads LGHDT; CDR2 reads YNNKEL (reference sequence). The CDR3 sequence: CASSQEMEAPLHF. CDR3 bases: TGTGCCAGCAGCCAAGAAATGGAGGCACCCCTCCACTTT.

The chain has TRBV4-2 and TRBJ1-5; D is possibly TRBD1 (5 bases). Germline CDR1 and CDR2: LGHNA and YNFKEQ. The CDR3 length is 16 residues. The ends were cut back, 5 bases at V and 4 bases at J, with 18 bases in the middle. The CDR3 reads CASSLEAGSRNQPQHF. The CDR3 DNA sequence: TGTGCCAGCAGCTTGGAGGCAGGGAGTCGGAATCAGCCCCAGCATTTT.